Listed here is a single TCR beta chain. What it binds is unknown. The entry originates in a study of T cell responses to AZD1222 COVID-19 vaccine. Study context: Recipients boosted at about 4 weeks or about 12 weeks are pooled. Regarding the study as a whole: Receipt of two AZD1222 doses was followed by a rise in Spike-specific TCR breadth and depth. In a largely white British group with more females than males, clonal diversity was possibly underestimated. Nearly half of spike-specific TCRs reportedly target variant regions that are unmutated in the B.1.351 and B.1.1.7 variants.

Measured with immunoSEQ multiplex PCR; TCRdb has only the in-frame clones, and not every one. Of approximately 110,000 clones listed, around 85% were seen once; the top ten hold approximately 5.9%. The TCR sequence derives from an adult in good health. The sample in question was peripheral blood, obtained on day 0 of AZD1222 vaccination.

The CDR3 bases are TGTGCCAGCAGTGGGGACAGAGCTACCTACGAGCAGTACTTC. Translating gives CASSGDRATYEQYF. This chain joins TRBV6-4 and TRBJ2-7, with 7 bases lining up with TRBD1. The length of the CDR3 is 14 residues. With V trimmed by 4 bases and J by 2 bases, 5 bases remained unmatched. Per germline, CDR1 MRHNA and CDR2 SNTAGT.